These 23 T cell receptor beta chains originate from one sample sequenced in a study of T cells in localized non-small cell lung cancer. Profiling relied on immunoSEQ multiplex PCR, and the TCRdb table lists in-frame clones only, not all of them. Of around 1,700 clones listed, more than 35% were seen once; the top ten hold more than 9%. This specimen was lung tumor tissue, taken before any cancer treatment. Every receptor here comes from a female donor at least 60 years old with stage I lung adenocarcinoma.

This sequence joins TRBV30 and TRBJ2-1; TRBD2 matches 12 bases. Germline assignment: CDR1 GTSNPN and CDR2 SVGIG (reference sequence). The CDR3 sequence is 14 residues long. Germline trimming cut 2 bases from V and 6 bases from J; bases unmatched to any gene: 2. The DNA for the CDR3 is TGTGCCTGGAGTCTAGCGGGAGGGCGCAATGAGCAGTTCTTC. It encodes CAWSLAGGRNEQFF.

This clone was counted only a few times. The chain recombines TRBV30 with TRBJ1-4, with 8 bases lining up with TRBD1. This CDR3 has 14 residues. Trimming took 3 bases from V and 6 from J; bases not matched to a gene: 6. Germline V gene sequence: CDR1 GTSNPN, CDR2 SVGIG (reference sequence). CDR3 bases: TGTGCCTGGAGCCCCGGGACAGGTGATGAAAAACTGTTTTTT. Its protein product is CAWSPGTGDEKLFF.

The CDR3 DNA reads TGTGCCAGCAGCCCGAGAATTAGCCGGGCCCCGGCGGATACGCAGTATTTT. Amino acid sequence: CASSPRISRAPADTQYF. The V call is TRBV11-3, the J call TRBJ2-3; no clear D. Per germline, CDR1 SGHNT and CDR2 YENEEA. Trimming cost V 5 bases and J 6 bases, with 24 bases left between them. This CDR3 is 17 amino acids long.

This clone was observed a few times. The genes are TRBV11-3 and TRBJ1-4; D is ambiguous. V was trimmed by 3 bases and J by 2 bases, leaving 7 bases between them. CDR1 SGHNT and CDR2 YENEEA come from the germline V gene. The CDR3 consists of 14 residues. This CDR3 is CASSFGGTNEKLFF. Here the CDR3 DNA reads TGTGCCAGCAGCTTCGGTGGGACTAATGAAAAACTGTTTTTT.

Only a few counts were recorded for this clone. CDR3 region: CATSPRQGLSTDTQYF. The CDR3 nucleotides read TGTGCCACCAGCCCTCGACAGGGACTTAGCACAGATACGCAGTATTTT. The rearrangement links TRBV15 to TRBJ2-3, with D maybe TRBD1 (7 bases). With 5 bases removed from V and 0 bases from J, the gap between germline ends came to 15 bases. Germline V gene sequence: CDR1 LNHNV, CDR2 YYDKDF (reference sequence). This CDR3 has 16 residues.

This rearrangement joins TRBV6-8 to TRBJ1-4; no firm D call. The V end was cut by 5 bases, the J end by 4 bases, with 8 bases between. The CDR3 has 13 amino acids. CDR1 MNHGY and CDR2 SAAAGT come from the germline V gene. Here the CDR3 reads CASSETVNEKLFF. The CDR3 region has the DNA TGTGCCAGCAGTGAGACGGTTAATGAAAAACTGTTTTTT.

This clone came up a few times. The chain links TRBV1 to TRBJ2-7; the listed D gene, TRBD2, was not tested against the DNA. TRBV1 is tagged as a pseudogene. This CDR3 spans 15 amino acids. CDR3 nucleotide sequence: TGCGCCAGCAGCCAGGGAGACAGTGCGGGACGCGAGCAGTACTTC. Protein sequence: CASSQGDSAGREQYF.

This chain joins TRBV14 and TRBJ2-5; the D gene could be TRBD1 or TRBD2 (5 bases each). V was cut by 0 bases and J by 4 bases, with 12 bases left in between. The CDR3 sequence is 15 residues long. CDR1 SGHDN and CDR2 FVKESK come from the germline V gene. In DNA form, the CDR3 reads TGTGCCAGCAGCCAAGATTTTTGGGGGAGAGAGACCCAGTACTTC. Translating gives CASSQDFWGRETQYF. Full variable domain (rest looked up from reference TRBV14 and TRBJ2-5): EAGVTQFPSHSVIEKGQTVTLRCDPISGHDNLYWYRRVMGKEIKFLLHFVKESKQDESGMPNNRFLAERTGGTYSTLKVQPAELEDSGVYFCASSQDFWGRETQYFGPGTRLLVL.

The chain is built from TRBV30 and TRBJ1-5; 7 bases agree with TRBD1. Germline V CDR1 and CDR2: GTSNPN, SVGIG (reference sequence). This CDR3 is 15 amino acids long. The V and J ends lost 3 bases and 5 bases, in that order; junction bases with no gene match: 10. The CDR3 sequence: CAWRRGGRTHQPQHF. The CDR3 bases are TGTGCCTGGAGACGAGGGGGCCGTACCCATCAGCCCCAGCATTTT.

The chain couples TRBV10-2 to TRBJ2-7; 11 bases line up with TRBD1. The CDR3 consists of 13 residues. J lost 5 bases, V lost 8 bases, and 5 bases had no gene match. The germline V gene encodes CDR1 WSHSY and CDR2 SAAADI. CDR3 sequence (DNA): TGCGCCAGCGCCAGGACAGGGGGCGACGAGCAGTACTTC. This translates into CASARTGGDEQYF.

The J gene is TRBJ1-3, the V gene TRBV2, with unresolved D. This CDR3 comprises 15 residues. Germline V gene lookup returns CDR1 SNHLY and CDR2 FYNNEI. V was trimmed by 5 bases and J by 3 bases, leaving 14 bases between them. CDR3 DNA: TGTGCCAGCAGTAAACTGCCGGGCGATGGAAACACCATATATTTT. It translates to CASSKLPGDGNTIYF. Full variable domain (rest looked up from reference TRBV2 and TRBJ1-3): EPEVTQTPSHQVTQMGQEVILRCVPISNHLYFYWYRQILGQKVEFLVSFYNNEISEKSEIFDDQFSVERPDGSNFTLKIRSTKLEDSAMYFCASSKLPGDGNTIYFGEGSWLTVV.

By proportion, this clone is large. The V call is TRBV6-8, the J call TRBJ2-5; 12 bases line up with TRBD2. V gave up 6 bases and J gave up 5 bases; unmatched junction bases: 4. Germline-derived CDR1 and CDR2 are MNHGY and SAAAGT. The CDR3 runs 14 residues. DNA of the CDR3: TGTGCCAGCAGGACTAGCGGGAGCGGTGAGACCCAGTACTTC. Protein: CASRTSGSGETQYF.

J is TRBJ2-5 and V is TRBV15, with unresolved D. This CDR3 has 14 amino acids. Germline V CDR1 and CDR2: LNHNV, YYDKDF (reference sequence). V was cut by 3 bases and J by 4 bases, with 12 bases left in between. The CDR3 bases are TGTGCCACCAGCAGGGATAAATGGGGAGAGACCCAGTACTTC. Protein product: CATSRDKWGETQYF.

CDR3 DNA sequence: TGTGCCAGCTCGGTTGCGGGCCTTGAGAATTCACCCCTCCACTTT. This gives the protein CASSVAGLENSPLHF. The rearrangement links TRBV18 to TRBJ1-6; D gene ambiguous. Germline lookup yields CDR1 KGHSH and CDR2 LQKENI. The CDR3 sequence is 15 residues long. Trimming pared 6 bases from V and 7 bases from J, leaving 16 bases between.

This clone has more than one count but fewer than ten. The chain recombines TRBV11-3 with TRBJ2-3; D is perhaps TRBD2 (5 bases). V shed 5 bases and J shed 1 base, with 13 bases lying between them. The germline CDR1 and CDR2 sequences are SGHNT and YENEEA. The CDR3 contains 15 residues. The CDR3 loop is CASSPGIGCTDTQYF. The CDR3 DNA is TGTGCCAGCAGCCCGGGGATTGGATGCACAGATACGCAGTATTTT. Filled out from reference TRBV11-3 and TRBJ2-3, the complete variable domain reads EAGVVQSPRYKIIEKKQPVAFWCNPISGHNTLYWYLQNLGQGPELLIRYENEEAVDDSQLPKDRFSAERLKGVDSTLKIQPAELGDSAVYLCASSPGIGCTDTQYFGPGTRLTVL.

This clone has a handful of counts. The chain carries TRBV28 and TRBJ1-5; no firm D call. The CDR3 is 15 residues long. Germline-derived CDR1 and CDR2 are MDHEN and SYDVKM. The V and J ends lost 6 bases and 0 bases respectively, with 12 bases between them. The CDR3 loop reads CASSLNGLSNQPQHF. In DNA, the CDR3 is TGTGCCAGCAGCCTTAATGGGCTTAGCAATCAGCCCCAGCATTTT. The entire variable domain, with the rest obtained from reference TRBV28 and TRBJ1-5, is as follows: DVKVTQSSRYLVKRTGEKVFLECVQDMDHENMFWYRQDPGLGLRLIYFSYDVKMKEKGDIPEGYSVSREKKERFSLILESASTNQTSMYLCASSLNGLSNQPQHFGDGTRLSIL.

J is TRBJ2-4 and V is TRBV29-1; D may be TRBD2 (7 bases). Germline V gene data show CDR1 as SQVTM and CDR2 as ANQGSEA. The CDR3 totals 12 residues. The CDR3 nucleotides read TGCAGAAGGGGGGGGCGAAAAAACATTCAGTACTTC. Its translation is CRRGGRKNIQYF.

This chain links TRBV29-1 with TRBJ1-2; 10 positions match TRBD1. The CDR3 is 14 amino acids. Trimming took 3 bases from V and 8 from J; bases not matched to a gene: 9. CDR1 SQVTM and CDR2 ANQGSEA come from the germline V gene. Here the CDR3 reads CSVDRTGGVVGYTF. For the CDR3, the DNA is TGCAGCGTTGACCGGACAGGGGGAGTTGTCGGCTACACCTTC.

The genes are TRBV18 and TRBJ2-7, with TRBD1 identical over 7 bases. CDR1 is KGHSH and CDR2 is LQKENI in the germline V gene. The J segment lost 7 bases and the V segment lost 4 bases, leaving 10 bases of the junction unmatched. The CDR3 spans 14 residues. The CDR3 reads CASSQGTVLEEQYF. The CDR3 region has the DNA TGTGCCAGCTCACAGGGGACAGTCCTAGAAGAGCAGTACTTC.

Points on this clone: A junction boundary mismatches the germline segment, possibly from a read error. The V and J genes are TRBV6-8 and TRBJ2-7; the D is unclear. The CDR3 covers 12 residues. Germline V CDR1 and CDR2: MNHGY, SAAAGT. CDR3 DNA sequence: TGTGCCATCAGTGACTTCTCCTACGAGCAGTACTTC. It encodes CAISDFSYEQYF.

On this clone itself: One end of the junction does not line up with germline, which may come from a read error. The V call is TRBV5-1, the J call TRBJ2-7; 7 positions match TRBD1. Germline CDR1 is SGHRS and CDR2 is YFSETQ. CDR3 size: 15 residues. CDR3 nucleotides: TGCGCCAGCAGCTTATTCGAGACAGGGTTAGTCGAGCAGTATTTC. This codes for CASSLFETGLVEQYF.

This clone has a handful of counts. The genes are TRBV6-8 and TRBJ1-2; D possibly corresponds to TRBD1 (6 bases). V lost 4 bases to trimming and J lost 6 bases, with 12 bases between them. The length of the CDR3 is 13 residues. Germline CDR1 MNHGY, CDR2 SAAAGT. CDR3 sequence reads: CASSSHYRDGYTF. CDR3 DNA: TGTGCCAGCAGTTCCCACTACAGGGATGGCTACACCTTC.

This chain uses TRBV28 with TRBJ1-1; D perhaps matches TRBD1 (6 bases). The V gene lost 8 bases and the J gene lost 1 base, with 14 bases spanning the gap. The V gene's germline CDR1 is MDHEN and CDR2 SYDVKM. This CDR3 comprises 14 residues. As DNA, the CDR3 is TGTGCCAGCTCTAGACAAGGGGGGAACACTGAAGCTTTCTTT. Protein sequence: CASSRQGGNTEAFF.